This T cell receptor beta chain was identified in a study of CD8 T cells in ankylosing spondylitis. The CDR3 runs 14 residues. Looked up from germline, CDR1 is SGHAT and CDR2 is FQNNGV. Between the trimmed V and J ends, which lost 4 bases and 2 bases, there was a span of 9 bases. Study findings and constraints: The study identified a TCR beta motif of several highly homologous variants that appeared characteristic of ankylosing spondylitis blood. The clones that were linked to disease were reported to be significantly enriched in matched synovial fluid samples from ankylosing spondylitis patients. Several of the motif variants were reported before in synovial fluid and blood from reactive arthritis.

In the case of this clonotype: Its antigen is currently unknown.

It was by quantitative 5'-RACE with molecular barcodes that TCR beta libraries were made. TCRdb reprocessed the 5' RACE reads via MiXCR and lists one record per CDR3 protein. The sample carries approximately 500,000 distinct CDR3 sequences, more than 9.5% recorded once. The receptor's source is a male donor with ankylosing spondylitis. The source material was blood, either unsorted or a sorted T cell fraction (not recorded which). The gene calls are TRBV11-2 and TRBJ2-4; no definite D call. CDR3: CASSSGATKNIQYF. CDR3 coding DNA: TGTGCCAGCAGCTCCGGAGCTACCAAAAACATTCAGTACTTC.